This TCR beta chain emerged from a study of regulatory T cells in long-lasting Graves disease. Time point noted: persistent/refractory GD, antithyroid drugs over 5 years with positive TRAb. PBMC-extracted RNA yielded the TCR library. In building TCR beta libraries, iRepertoire HTBI primers were used together with Arm-PCR of CDR3 regions. Using its own MiXCR run on the multiplex PCR reads, TCRdb lists one record per CDR3 protein. The sample contains roughly 400,000 distinct CDR3 sequences, 20% of which appear only once. The sample consisted of peripheral blood mononuclear cells (PBMCs), taken when the disease was refractory, from a patient treated with antithyroid drugs. This clonotype was obtained from a female donor with Graves disease.

Here the CDR3 DNA reads TGCAGTGCTGCCCCCGGGACAGGGAACACTGAAGCTTTCTTT. It translates to CSAAPGTGNTEAFF. This chain links TRBV20-1 with TRBJ1-1; 8 bases are a match to TRBD1. Germline values: CDR1 DFQATT, CDR2 SNEGSKA (reference sequence). CDR3 length: 14 residues. V lost 5 bases to trimming and J lost 1 base; unmatched junction nucleotides: 6.